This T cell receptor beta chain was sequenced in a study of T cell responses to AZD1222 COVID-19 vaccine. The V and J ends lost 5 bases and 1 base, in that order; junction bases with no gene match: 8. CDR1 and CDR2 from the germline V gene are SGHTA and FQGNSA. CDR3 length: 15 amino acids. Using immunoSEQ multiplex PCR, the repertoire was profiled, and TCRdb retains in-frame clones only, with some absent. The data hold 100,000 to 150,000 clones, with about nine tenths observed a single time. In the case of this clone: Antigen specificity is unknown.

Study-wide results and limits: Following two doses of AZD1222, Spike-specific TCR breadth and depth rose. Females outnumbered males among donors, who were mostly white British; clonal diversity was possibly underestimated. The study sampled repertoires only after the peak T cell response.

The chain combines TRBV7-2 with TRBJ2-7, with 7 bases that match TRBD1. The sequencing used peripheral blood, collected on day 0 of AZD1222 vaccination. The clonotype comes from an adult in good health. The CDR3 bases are TGTGCCAGCAGCCTTACCGGGACAGTTTCCTACGAGCAGTACTTC. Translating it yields CASSLTGTVSYEQYF.